The clone carrying this T cell receptor beta chain was seen repeatedly, ten times or more. The data were taken from a study of T cells in Graves' hyperthyroidism and ophthalmopathy. Amplified TCR beta CDR3 regions derived from RNA transcripts. With the HTBI primer set, the TCR CDR3 went through a first round of RT-PCR. MiXCR, run by TCRdb on the multiplex PCR reads, gives a single entry per CDR3 protein. The sample lists about 560,000 distinct CDR3 sequences, 15% to 19% occurring once. Germline loops: CDR1 SGHDN, CDR2 FVKESK. This CDR3 spans 15 amino acids. V lost 3 bases and J 6 bases, leaving 17 bases between the germline ends.

The sequence derives from a woman younger than 45 with Graves' hyperthyroidism. This sequence joins TRBV14 and TRBJ1-2, with D uncertain. The sequenced sample was blood. CDR3 DNA sequence: TGTGCCAGCAGCCAGAGGACTGCGGTGTTGGATGGCTACACCTTC. Its translation is CASSQRTAVLDGYTF.